This T cell receptor beta chain was recovered during a study of cytomegalovirus exposure and HLA in healthy donors. Study-level information: Early on, a data release was issued that held roughly 80 million unique TCRs from HLA-typed donors.

Both 60 Vbeta primers and 13 Jbeta primers went into the PCR. Original analysis: Unique TCR beta chains totaled around 86 million in a later count, with 8.5 million to 12 million of them shared. Sequenced by immunoSEQ multiplex PCR; TCRdb stores in-frame clones only, minus some. Clone size and V and J calls were adopted from that table, with D and trimming inferred from the DNA. This table has some 110,000 clones, 60% to 80% appearing once. The CDR3 runs 13 residues. The V end lost 6 bases, the J end lost 8 bases, and 11 bases lay between the germline ends. CDR1 is MNHNS, CDR2 SASEGT, per germline. The sequenced material came from PBMCs. The receptor comes from a man aged 50-59 years in good health and CMV-seropositive. The chain uses TRBV6-1 and TRBJ1-6; D is undetermined. The CDR3 DNA sequence: TGTGCCAGCAGCCTACAGACGGATTCACCCCTCCACTTT. Amino acids: CASSLQTDSPLHF.